Each of the 23 T cell receptor beta chains below was sequenced from the same sample in a study of PD-L1 blockade in urothelial cancer. The repertoire was sequenced with immunoSEQ multiplex PCR; TCRdb's copy has only in-frame clones and lacks some. The sample has about 39,000 clones, about 89% seen once. The sample here was PBMCs, taken around atezolizumab (anti-PD-L1) treatment. These receptor sequences come from a man in his sixties with urothelial cancer.

The V gene is TRBV7-8, the J gene TRBJ2-3; 15 nucleotides align to TRBD2. This CDR3 is built from 17 residues. V was pared by 1 base and J by 5 bases, with 4 bases of the junction left unmatched. CDR1 is SGHVS, CDR2 FQNEAQ, per germline. The CDR3 DNA reads as TGTGCCAGCAGCTTAGTACCGGGACTAGCGGGGGGAGATACGCAGTATTTT. Its translation: CASSLVPGLAGGDTQYF.

This clone showed up just once. The chain carries TRBV14 and TRBJ2-1; 10 bases fit TRBD2. The CDR3 consists of 15 residues. The V gene's germline CDR1 is SGHDN and CDR2 FVKESK. Trimming at V came to 4 bases and at J to 6 bases, leaving 6 bases not matched to a gene. The CDR3 DNA sequence: TGTGCCAGCAGCCCTACAGCGGGAGGGACCAATGAGCAGTTCTTC. Translation gives CASSPTAGGTNEQFF.

J is TRBJ2-3 and V is TRBV11-2, with 7 bases lining up with TRBD2. CDR1 SGHAT and CDR2 FQNNGV come from the germline V gene. The ends lost 4 bases at V and 1 base at J; junction bases unmatched: 8. The CDR3 runs 16 residues. The CDR3 DNA follows: TGTGCCAGCAGCTCCGGTGGGGGGGGAGGCACAGATACGCAGTATTTT. Protein product: CASSSGGGGGTDTQYF.

The chain has TRBV6-1 and TRBJ2-2; 8 bases map to TRBD1. In germline, CDR1 is MNHNS, CDR2 SASEGT. Trimming removed 6 bases from V and 5 bases from J; junction bases left unmatched: 8. This CDR3 has 15 amino acids. The CDR3 nucleotides are TGTGCCAGCAGCCAGGACAGGGCGAGGACCGGGGAGCTGTTTTTT. This gives the protein CASSQDRARTGELFF.

The chain couples TRBV4-1 to TRBJ2-5; 13 nucleotides agree with TRBD2. This CDR3 spans 18 amino acids. V shed 5 bases, J shed 2 bases, and the junction held 11 bases outside the gene matches. Looked up from germline, CDR1 is MGHRA and CDR2 is YSYEKL. In DNA form, the CDR3 reads TGCGCCAGCAGCGTTCATTTTGGGACTAGCGGGGAACAAGAGACCCAGTACTTC. Its translation: CASSVHFGTSGEQETQYF.

V usage is TRBV30 and J usage is TRBJ1-1; TRBD1 aligns across 8 bases. With 1 base clipped from V and 9 bases from J, the junction kept 7 bases outside the gene matches. CDR1 GTSNPN and CDR2 SVGIG come from the germline V gene (reference sequence). This CDR3 comprises 13 residues. The chain's CDR3 is CAWSGSGQGKAFF. The CDR3 DNA reads TGTGCCTGGAGTGGGAGTGGACAGGGAAAAGCTTTCTTT. Supplemented by reference TRBV30 and TRBJ1-1, the full variable domain reads SQTIHQWPATLVQPVGSPLSLECTVEGTSNPNLYWYRQAAGRGLQLLFYSVGIGQISSEVPQNLSASRPQDRQFILSSKKLLLSDSGFYLCAWSGSGQGKAFFGQGTRLTVV.

This clone was observed once. Other DNA sequences of this sample code for an identical CDR3. The chain joins TRBV29-1 to TRBJ2-5; D is perhaps TRBD1 (6 bases). CDR3 length equals 12 residues. Trimming cost V 3 bases and J 4 bases, with 9 bases left between them. Germline V gene lookup returns CDR1 SQVTM and CDR2 ANQGSEA. The CDR3 DNA sequence: TGCAGCGTTGACAGGGGTCGAGAGACCCAGTACTTC. Residues: CSVDRGRETQYF.

This clone was seen a single time. The chain combines TRBV19 with TRBJ1-5, with 7 bases identical to TRBD1. CDR1 and CDR2 from the germline V gene are LNHDA and SQIVND (reference sequence). The CDR3 sequence is 15 residues long. J gave up 5 bases and V 6 bases, and 10 bases lay outside the gene matches. The CDR3 DNA reads TGTGCCAGTAGGATGGGACAGCGGCGGGATCAGCCCCAGCATTTT. It specifies CASRMGQRRDQPQHF.

V usage is TRBV4-3 and J usage is TRBJ1-4, with D maybe TRBD1 (5 bases). CDR3 length: 17 residues. Germline lookup yields CDR1 LGHNA and CDR2 YSLEER. The germline V and J ends were trimmed by 2 bases and 0 bases, with 13 bases remaining between them. The CDR3 DNA reads as TGCGCCAGCAGCCAATTGGGGCAGGGTGCAACTAATGAAAAACTGTTTTTT. Translating gives CASSQLGQGATNEKLFF.

The chain recombines TRBV7-3 with TRBJ1-2; D gene ambiguous. The V gene's germline CDR1 is SGHTA and CDR2 FQGTGA. Trimming shortened V by 4 bases and J by 2 bases, and 8 bases separated the two germline ends. The CDR3 totals 13 residues. The CDR3 here is CASSSGNNYGYTF. The CDR3 DNA reads TGTGCCAGCAGCTCGGGAAACAACTATGGCTACACCTTC.

CDR3 amino acids: CASSELGGTSREQYF. For the CDR3, the DNA is TGTGCCAGCAGTGAACTTGGCGGGACCTCCCGCGAGCAGTACTTC. The rearrangement links TRBV6-1 to TRBJ2-7; weak D call: TRBD2 (6 bases). CDR1 and CDR2 (germline): MNHNS, SASEGT. Trimming pared 2 bases from V and 6 bases from J, leaving 17 bases between. The CDR3 is made up of 15 amino acids.

V usage is TRBV5-1 and J usage is TRBJ2-3, with 14 bases that match TRBD2. The CDR3 extends over 16 amino acids. V lost 4 bases, J lost 6 bases, and 7 bases stayed unmatched. Germline CDR1 reads SGHRS; CDR2 reads YFSETQ. This CDR3 reads CASSRATSGGADTQYF. CDR3 bases: TGCGCCAGCAGCCGAGCGACTAGCGGGGGGGCTGATACGCAGTATTTT.

The gene calls are TRBV2 and TRBJ1-1, with a tentative D call TRBD1 (5 bases). Trimming left V 4 bases short and J 1 base short, with 10 bases between. The CDR3 spans 14 residues. Germline-derived CDR1 and CDR2 are SNHLY and FYNNEI. The CDR3 loop reads CASSARQGNTEAFF. CDR3 in DNA: TGTGCCAGCAGTGCGCGGCAGGGGAACACTGAAGCTTTCTTT.

The J gene is TRBJ2-6, the V gene TRBV14; unclear D gene. Trimming stripped 1 base from V and 2 bases from J, with 6 bases between. CDR3 length: 15 residues. Germline assignment: CDR1 SGHDN and CDR2 FVKESK. The chain's CDR3 is CASSQASTGANVLTF. DNA of the CDR3: TGTGCCAGCAGCCAAGCAAGCACTGGGGCCAACGTCCTGACTTTC.

The chain links TRBV12-5 to TRBJ2-5; maybe TRBD2 (5 bases). The V gene's germline CDR1 is LGHNT and CDR2 FRNRAP. This CDR3 has 13 amino acids. The V and J ends lost 5 bases and 2 bases respectively, with 9 bases between them. The CDR3 DNA reads as TGTGCTAGTGGTCTTCCGGGGCAAGAGACCCAGTACTTC. This sequence encodes CASGLPGQETQYF.

The V gene is TRBV7-2, the J gene TRBJ1-2; possible D gene TRBD1, 5 bases. CDR3 size: 13 residues. Trimming took off 2 bases at V and 8 bases at J, with 12 bases between the two ends. In germline, CDR1 is SGHTA, CDR2 FQGNSA. CDR3 protein: CASSLTQGSGYTF. In DNA form, the CDR3 reads TGTGCCAGCAGCTTAACGCAGGGATCAGGCTACACCTTC.

Here the CDR3 DNA reads TGTGCCAGCAGAGCCGGGACAGGGGGCACTGAAGCTTTCTTT. Protein sequence: CASRAGTGGTEAFF. V and J are TRBV6-6 and TRBJ1-1, with 11 bases identical to TRBD1. The V gene end was trimmed by 6 bases and the J gene end by 4 bases; junction bases not matched to a gene: 4. Germline V gene data show CDR1 as MNHNY and CDR2 as SVGAGI (reference sequence). The CDR3 is made up of 14 amino acids.

V and J are TRBV5-1 and TRBJ1-1; tentatively, D is TRBD1 (5 bases). The CDR3 covers 13 residues. The V and J ends lost 7 bases and 11 bases respectively, with 21 bases between them. CDR1 is SGHRS and CDR2 is YFSETQ in the germline V gene. CDR3 sequence: CASRAGHNAAAFF. As DNA, the CDR3 is TGCGCCAGCCGGGCGGGGCACAACGCTGCCGCTTTCTTT.

The rearrangement links TRBV7-2 to TRBJ2-2; D remains unclear. CDR1 and CDR2 from the germline V gene are SGHTA and FQGNSA. V lost 3 bases to trimming and J lost 3 bases, with 11 bases between them. CDR3 length: 15 residues. The CDR3 DNA sequence: TGTGCCAGCAGCTTCCAGGTTATGGACACCGGGGAGCTGTTTTTT. This sequence encodes CASSFQVMDTGELFF.

This clone appeared once. The CDR3 sequence: CSVVGGTVVETQYF. CDR3 bases: TGCAGCGTTGTCGGGGGGACCGTAGTAGAGACCCAGTACTTC. The V and J genes are TRBV29-1 and TRBJ2-5, with TRBD2 matching 7 bases. The junction had 9 bases not matched to a gene; V was cut back by 4 bases and J by 4 bases. This CDR3 has 14 amino acids. Germline-derived CDR1 and CDR2 are SQVTM and ANQGSEA.

V is TRBV19 and J is TRBJ2-1; 12 nucleotides match TRBD2. V lost 8 bases and J lost 3; bases outside the gene matches: 8. CDR1 LNHDA and CDR2 SQIVND come from the germline V gene (reference sequence). This CDR3 spans 16 amino acids. The CDR3 sequence: CASGSSGRALYNEQFF. CDR3 coding DNA: TGTGCCAGTGGGTCTAGCGGGAGGGCCCTCTACAATGAGCAGTTCTTC.

V is TRBV7-8 and J is TRBJ1-2; 10 bases are a match to TRBD1. Germline values: CDR1 SGHVS, CDR2 FQNEAQ. Trimming cost V 6 bases and J 7 bases; bases outside gene matches: 20. The CDR3 is made up of 18 amino acids. The CDR3 loop reads CASRSKRLLGQGEGGYTF. The CDR3 region has the DNA TGTGCCAGCAGGAGCAAACGCCTCCTAGGACAGGGGGAAGGTGGCTACACCTTC.

The chain joins TRBV19 to TRBJ1-3; 7 bases are a match to TRBD1. Germline lookup yields CDR1 LNHDA and CDR2 SQIVND (reference sequence). V shed 5 bases, J shed 0 bases, and the junction held 16 bases outside the gene matches. CDR3 length: 19 residues. The CDR3 spells CASSPRTGGNIDSGNTIYF. CDR3 bases: TGTGCCAGTAGTCCGAGGACAGGTGGGAATATCGACTCTGGAAACACCATATATTTT.